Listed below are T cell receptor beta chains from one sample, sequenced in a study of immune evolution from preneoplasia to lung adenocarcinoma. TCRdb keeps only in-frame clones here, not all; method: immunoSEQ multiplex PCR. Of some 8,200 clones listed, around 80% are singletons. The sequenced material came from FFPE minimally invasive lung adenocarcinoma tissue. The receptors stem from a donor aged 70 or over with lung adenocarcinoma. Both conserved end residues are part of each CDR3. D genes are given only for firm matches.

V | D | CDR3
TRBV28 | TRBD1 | CASSSGTGHYQPQHF
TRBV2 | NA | CASSVTRTPYEQYF
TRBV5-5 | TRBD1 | CASSLPGQGLLIAEQFF
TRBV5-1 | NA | CASSLDSTVQETQYF
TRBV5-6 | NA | CASSLAGRLLNYGYTF
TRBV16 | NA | CASSPLGFSNQPQHF
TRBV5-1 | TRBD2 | CASSLDGTSGSNEQYF
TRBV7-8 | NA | CASSFLQTGEQYF
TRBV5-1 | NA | CASSWRGEGRDTQYF
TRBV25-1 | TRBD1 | CASRTRGGAGTEAFF